The TCR beta chain described here comes from a study of T cell responses to AZD1222 COVID-19 vaccine. Findings and limits, study-wide: The study found Spike-specific TCR breadth and depth rose after two AZD1222 doses. Donor demographics were predominantly white British with a female majority; clonal diversity may be underestimated. Repertoires were sampled only after the peak T cell response.

Concerning this clone: The antigen is not known. The CDR3 end shows no conserved phenylalanine or tryptophan, and so a read error is likely. Because the CDR3's place on the DNA is in doubt, the DNA is left out and the CDR3 is given as listed by TCRdb.

TCRdb keeps only in-frame clones here, not all; method: immunoSEQ multiplex PCR. The sample shows under 100,000 clones, about 88% of them seen only once. The CDR3 has 13 amino acids, counting both end residues. The receptor was isolated from an adult in good health. Sequencing used peripheral blood, obtained on day 0 of AZD1222 vaccination. The V gene is TRBV12-3 or TRBV12-4, the J gene TRBJ2-7; TRBD1, the D gene given by the table, was not confirmed from the DNA. Here the CDR3 reads CASSFGPGTGVRL.